This T cell receptor beta chain emerged from a study of beta chain features in type 1 diabetes. The overall study: Researchers looked at some 99 million sorted cells across all samples.

Since all of the isolated RNA was reverse transcribed, expressed TCRB transcripts were what got sequenced. Repertoires were generated with immunoSEQ multiplex PCR, while TCRdb's copy carries only in-frame clones and drops some. The data show about 250,000 clones, 11% seen once. The CDR3 is 14 amino acids. Trimming removed 2 bases at V and 3 bases at J, with 10 bases between. In germline, CDR1 is MDHEN, CDR2 SYDVKM. Details on this clone: What it binds is not known.

General observations from the study: There was a possibility that cDNA sequencing over-represented cells with high TCR expression. Type 1 diabetes patients had moderately but significantly shorter TCRB CDR3s in all four CD4+ subsets. A closer apparent resemblance between naive, central memory and Treg TCRB repertoires was seen in patients than in healthy donors.

Donors underwent one heparinised blood draw, around 120 mL on average. The sequencing input was naive CD4+ T cells from blood. The clonotype originates from a young man with type 1 diabetes. The V and J genes are TRBV28 and TRBJ2-5; possibly TRBD1 for D (5 bases). The CDR3 here is CASSLRFREETQYF. The CDR3 DNA is TGTGCCAGCAGTTTACGGTTCAGGGAAGAGACCCAGTACTTC.